This T cell receptor (beta chain) emerged from a study of blood T cell repertoires in COVID-19. Germline V gene lookup returns CDR1 SGDLS and CDR2 YYNGEE. Trimming removed 0 bases from V and 2 bases from J, with 15 bases in between. CDR3 length: 17 amino acids. A single count supports this clone. In the study's own analysis: For nucleated cells, counts were estimated from reference gene primer amplification. Produced via immunoSEQ multiplex PCR; TCRdb's table is partial and in-frame only. The DNA gave D and trimming, while V, J and clone size come from that table. This sample carries 71,000 or so clones, about four fifths of them seen once, and the ten largest clones take 28%.

The TCR comes from a man in his 70s with acute or convalescent COVID-19. V usage is TRBV9 and J usage is TRBJ2-1; perhaps TRBD2 as D (6 bases). Sequencing was performed on peripheral blood. The CDR3 nucleotides are TGTGCCAGCAGCGTAGAGGCGGAGCGGGCGCCCTACAATGAGCAGTTCTTC. Encoded protein: CASSVEAERAPYNEQFF.